This TCR beta chain is drawn from a study of T cell responses to AZD1222 COVID-19 vaccine. A word on this clone: Its specificity is unknown.

Repertoires were generated with immunoSEQ multiplex PCR, while TCRdb's copy carries only in-frame clones and drops some. The sample yields about 150,000 clones, about nine tenths seen once. General observations from the study: Possibly, clonal diversity was underestimated; donors were largely white British and included more females.

Trimming pared 4 bases from V and 3 bases from J, leaving 19 bases between. CDR3 length equals 16 residues. Germline-derived CDR1 and CDR2 are MNHNY and SVGAGI (reference sequence). The TCR sequence derives from an adult in good health. The specimen comprised peripheral blood, sampled on day 0 of AZD1222 vaccination. This chain joins TRBV6-6 and TRBJ2-7; no firm D call. The CDR3 coding sequence is TGTGCCAGCAGTTTTTTTGGACCTAATGGGGACTACGAGCAGTACTTC. Translating it yields CASSFFGPNGDYEQYF.